This entry lists 5 T cell receptor beta chains sequenced from one sample in a study of cytomegalovirus exposure and HLA in healthy donors. 60 Vbeta and 13 Jbeta primers were used in PCR. Libraries were prepared by immunoSEQ multiplex PCR; TCRdb keeps only in-frame clonotypes and omits some of them. The repertoire includes over 150,000 clones, 80% of them detected once, and more than 10% sits in the top ten. The sample comprised PBMCs. The receptor set was obtained from a man younger than 45 in good health and CMV-seropositive.

J is TRBJ2-2 and V is TRBV15, with D maybe TRBD2 (5 bases). The V end was cut by 0 bases, the J end by 4 bases, with 12 bases between. Germline V gene lookup returns CDR1 LNHNV and CDR2 YYDKDF (reference sequence). CDR3 length: 16 residues. The CDR3, as DNA: TGTGCCACCAGCAGAGACGAGGGCTCCCCCACCGGGGAGCTGTTTTTT. Protein product: CATSRDEGSPTGELFF.

The chain uses TRBV4-2 and TRBJ2-1, with 12 nucleotides matching TRBD2. CDR1 is LGHNA and CDR2 is YNFKEQ in the germline V gene. Trimming cost V 3 bases and J 3 bases; bases outside gene matches: 6. The CDR3 has 17 amino acids. In nucleotides, the CDR3 is TGTGCCAGCAGCCATGAGACTAGCGGGAGTGGCTACAATGAGCAGTTCTTC. This codes for CASSHETSGSGYNEQFF.

As to this clone: The sample carries other DNA sequences with the same CDR3. V is TRBV7-9 and J is TRBJ2-2; D possibly corresponds to TRBD1 (5 bases). Trimming pared 0 bases from V and 4 bases from J, leaving 12 bases between. This CDR3 comprises 16 residues. Germline V gene lookup returns CDR1 SEHNR and CDR2 FQNEAQ (reference sequence). For the CDR3, the DNA is TGTGCCAGCAGCTTAGCGAGGCAGGGTTCCACCGGGGAGCTGTTTTTT. Its protein is CASSLARQGSTGELFF.

The rearrangement joins TRBV28 to TRBJ1-1; a possible D gene is TRBD1 (5 bases). Trimming shortened V by 2 bases and J by 12 bases, and 10 bases separated the two germline ends. Germline V gives CDR1 MDHEN, CDR2 SYDVKM. The CDR3 covers 11 residues. Written as DNA, the CDR3 is TGTGCCAGCAGTTTAGCCCAGGGAACTTTCTTT. This sequence encodes CASSLAQGTFF.

The chain is built from TRBV19 and TRBJ1-5; 10 positions agree with TRBD1. The CDR3 has 13 residues. The V gene's germline CDR1 is LNHDA and CDR2 SQIVND (reference sequence). V lost 7 bases, J lost 6 bases, and 3 bases stayed unmatched. For the CDR3, the DNA is TGTGCCAGTAAGGACAGGGGGGCTCAGCCCCAGCATTTT. Protein sequence: CASKDRGAQPQHF.